This entry is about one T cell receptor beta chain. In the same sample, other DNA sequences code for this CDR3. The data derive from a study of cytomegalovirus exposure and HLA in healthy donors. Both 60 Vbeta primers and 13 Jbeta primers went into the PCR. Profiled with immunoSEQ multiplex PCR; TCRdb holds only in-frame clones, not every one. The data show some 170,000 clones, around 80% seen once. Per germline, CDR1 MDHEN and CDR2 SYDVKM. There are 14 residues in the CDR3. V lost 6 bases to trimming and J lost 3 bases, with 12 bases between them. This clonotype originated in a woman aged 60-75 years in good health and CMV-seropositive. Material: PBMCs. V is TRBV28 and J is TRBJ1-5; D possibly corresponds to TRBD1 (6 bases). This CDR3 is CASRAGGINQPQHF. The CDR3, as DNA: TGTGCCAGCAGGGCGGGGGGCATCAATCAGCCCCAGCATTTT.